These T cell receptor beta chains were read from a single sample in a study of post-analysis software for immune sequencing data. TCRdb fed the PCR reads into MiXCR, producing one record per CDR3 protein. The data show around 260,000 distinct CDR3 sequences, about 38% seen once. The sequenced sample consisted of blood. Receptors originate from a girl under 18 with multiple sclerosis. The CDR3 runs from the conserved cysteine through the conserved F or W. The D gene is left open where the match is weak. Part of the rows lack a size; the others show once, few, many or a class for expanded clones.

len	abundance	v_gene	d_gene	j_gene	CDR3aa	CDR3nt
15	-	TRBV28	-	TRBJ1-5	CTSNTEPISNQPQHF	TGTACCAGCAATACAGAGCCGATTAGCAATCAGCCCCAGCATTTT
13	many	TRBV29-1	-	TRBJ2-5	CSVGGILQETQYF	TGCAGCGTTGGCGGGATTCTACAAGAGACCCAGTACTTC
16	-	TRBV6-6	TRBD1	TRBJ1-5	CASSTHRGLSNQPQHF	TGTGCCAGCAGTACCCACAGGGGCCTTAGCAATCAGCCCCAGCATTTT
14	-	TRBV5-5	-	TRBJ1-2	CASSLQQSGVGYTF	TGTGCCAGCAGCTTGCAACAGTCGGGGGTTGGCTACACCTTC
18	many	TRBV12-5	-	TRBJ2-1	CASGLVPIGGTPNNEQFF	TGTGCTAGTGGTTTGGTACCGATAGGCGGGACACCGAACAATGAGCAGTTCTTC
16	many	TRBV20-1	TRBD2	TRBJ2-1	CSARGPGLGIDNEQFF	TGCAGTGCTAGAGGCCCGGGACTAGGTATAGACAATGAGCAGTTCTTC
15	-	TRBV25-1	TRBD2	TRBJ2-1	CASSPSAGGRNEQFF	TGTGCCAGCAGCCCTAGCGCGGGGGGGCGCAATGAGCAGTTCTTC
14	once	TRBV27	-	TRBJ1-5	CASSFSTSNQPQHF	TGTGCCAGCAGTTTCAGCACGAGCAATCAGCCCCAGCATTTT
16	many	TRBV18	-	TRBJ2-3	CASSPGFAGLTDTQYF	TGTGCCAGCTCACCAGGTTTCGCGGGGCTCACAGATACGCAGTATTTT
14	many	TRBV20-1	TRBD2	TRBJ2-3	CSATGLAVTDTQYF	TGCAGTGCTACCGGACTAGCGGTCACAGATACGCAGTATTTT
15	many	TRBV20-1	-	TRBJ2-3	CSARRRGGGADTQYF	TGCAGTGCTAGGCGACGTGGCGGGGGCGCAGATACGCAGTATTTT
17	-	TRBV18	-	TRBJ2-3	CASSSLATTSTTDMQYF	TGTGCCAGCTCATCTCTAGCGACTACTTCGACGACGGATATGCAGTATTTT
13	many	TRBV29-1	TRBD2	TRBJ2-1	CSVSGGLYNEQFF	TGCAGCGTGAGCGGGGGCCTTTACAATGAGCAGTTCTTC
17	many	TRBV27	-	TRBJ2-1	CASSTSPGGEANNEQFF	TGTGCCAGCAGTACTAGCCCAGGGGGGGAGGCGAACAATGAGCAGTTCTTC
17	many	TRBV11-1	-	TRBJ2-1	CASSLEGRRFSYNEQFF	TGTGCCAGCAGCTTAGAGGGGCGGCGCTTCTCCTACAATGAGCAGTTCTTC
13	-	TRBV6-1	-	TRBJ2-5	CANSRAVQETQYF	TGTGCCAACAGTCGGGCGGTCCAAGAGACCCAGTACTTC
15	many	TRBV5-1	-	TRBJ2-5	CASSLGVAAQETQYF	TGCGCCAGCAGCTTGGGGGTAGCGGCCCAAGAGACCCAGTACTTC
15	many	TRBV12-3/TRBV12-4	TRBD1	TRBJ1-5	CASRAQGAGNQPQHF	TGTGCCAGCAGGGCACAGGGGGCAGGGAATCAGCCCCAGCATTTT
17	many	TRBV4-2	TRBD1	TRBJ2-2	CASSQDPDRENTGELFF	TGTGCCAGCAGCCAAGACCCGGACAGGGAAAACACCGGGGAGCTGTTTTTT
16	many	TRBV15	-	TRBJ1-5	CATSKIHRSFNQPQHF	TGTGCCACCAGCAAAATACATAGAAGTTTCAATCAGCCCCAGCATTTT
18	-	TRBV28	-	TRBJ2-3	CASSLSPGAGAFSDTQYF	TGTGCCAGCAGTTTATCCCCAGGGGCGGGAGCTTTCTCAGATACGCAGTATTTT
17	-	TRBV9	-	TRBJ2-2	CASSVEQGEPPTGELFF	TGTGCCAGCAGCGTAGAGCAAGGGGAACCCCCCACCGGGGAGCTGTTTTTT